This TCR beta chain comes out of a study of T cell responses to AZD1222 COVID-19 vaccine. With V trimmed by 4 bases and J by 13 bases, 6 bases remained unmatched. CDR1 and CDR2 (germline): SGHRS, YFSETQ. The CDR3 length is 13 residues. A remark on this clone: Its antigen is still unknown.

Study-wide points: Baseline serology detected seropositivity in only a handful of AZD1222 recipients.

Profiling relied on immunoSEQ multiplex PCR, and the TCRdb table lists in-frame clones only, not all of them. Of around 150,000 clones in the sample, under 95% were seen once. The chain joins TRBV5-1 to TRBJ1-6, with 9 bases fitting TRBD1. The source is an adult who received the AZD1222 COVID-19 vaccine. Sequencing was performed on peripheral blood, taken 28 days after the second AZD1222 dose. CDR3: CASSRDRVDPLHF. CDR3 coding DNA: TGCGCCAGCAGCCGGGACAGGGTGGACCCCCTCCACTTT.